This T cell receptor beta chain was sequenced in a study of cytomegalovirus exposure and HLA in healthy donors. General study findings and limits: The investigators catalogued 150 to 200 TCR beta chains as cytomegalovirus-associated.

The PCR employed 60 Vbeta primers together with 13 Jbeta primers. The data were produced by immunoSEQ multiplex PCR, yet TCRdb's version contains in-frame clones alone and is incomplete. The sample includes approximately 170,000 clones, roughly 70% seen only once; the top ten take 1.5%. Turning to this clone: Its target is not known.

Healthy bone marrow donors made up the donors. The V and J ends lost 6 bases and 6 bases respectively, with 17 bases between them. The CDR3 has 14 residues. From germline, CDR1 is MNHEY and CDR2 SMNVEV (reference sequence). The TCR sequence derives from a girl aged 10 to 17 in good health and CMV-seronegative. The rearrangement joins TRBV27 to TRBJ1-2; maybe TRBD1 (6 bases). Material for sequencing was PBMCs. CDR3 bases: TGTGCCAGCAGCCGAATGACAGGAAGGGATGGCTACACCTTC. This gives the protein CASSRMTGRDGYTF.